This TCR beta chain derives from a study of blood T cells in healthy people across ages. Combining a sample-barcoded 5' primer with a J-beta primer mix, a second PCR ran for roughly 7 to 11 cycles. Using its own MiXCR run on the 5' RACE reads, TCRdb lists one record per CDR3 protein. The table shows hundreds of thousands of distinct CDR3 sequences, with 45% to 50% occurring only once. The CDR3 totals 15 residues. V lost 4 bases and J 2 bases, leaving 12 bases between the germline ends. Germline lookup yields CDR1 SGHVS and CDR2 FNYEAQ. The V gene is TRBV7-6, the J gene TRBJ2-1; the D gene is possibly TRBD2 (5 bases). Sequenced input: blood. This receptor was taken from a woman aged 55-70 years in good health. The CDR3 DNA follows: TGTGCCAGCAGCTCGGGAAGTCCGACCTACAATGAGCAGTTCTTC. Translated, it gives CASSSGSPTYNEQFF. Full variable domain (remainder filled in from reference TRBV7-6 and TRBJ2-1): GAGVSQSPRYKVTKRGQDVALRCDPISGHVSLYWYRQALGQGPEFLTYFNYEAQQDKSGLPNDRFSAERPEGSISTLTIQRTEQRDSAMYRCASSSGSPTYNEQFFGPGTRLTVL.